These 27 T cell receptor beta chains came from one sample sequenced in a study of control samples from healthy donors and cancer patients (dated by TCRdb to between 2020 and 2021). The method behind the library was the immunoSEQ multiplex PCR assay. Not all clones reach the TCRdb copy of this immuneACCESS table, which keeps in-frame sequences only. Checked studies attribute under half of the gap to unresolved V genes and leave the rest unexplained. The sample table contains about 100,000 clones; only one count was recorded for 82% of them. 6% to 8% of the sample belongs to the ten largest clones. The specimen was blood. The receptor set was obtained from a man aged 18 to 29 in good health.

V gene TRBV5-6 combines with J gene TRBJ2-7; unclear D gene. Germline V CDR1 and CDR2: SGHDT, YYEEEE. The V end was cut by 0 bases, the J end by 0 bases, with 4 bases between. The CDR3 is 13 amino acids. DNA of the CDR3: TGTGCCAGCAGCTTGGCCAGCTCCTACGAGCAGTACTTC. The encoded protein is CASSLASSYEQYF.

This clone was detected only once. This chain connects TRBV11-2 to TRBJ1-1; 7 bases match TRBD1. The CDR3 has 14 amino acids. In germline, CDR1 is SGHAT, CDR2 FQNNGV. The V segment lost 5 bases and the J segment 6 bases; nucleotides outside the gene matches: 9. The CDR3 sequence: CASSLWTGRAEAFF. In DNA form, the CDR3 reads TGTGCCAGCAGCCTCTGGACAGGTAGGGCTGAAGCTTTCTTT.

A few counts support this clone. The chain carries TRBV7-9 and TRBJ1-1; D perhaps matches TRBD1 (6 bases). Per the germline V gene, CDR1 is SEHNR and CDR2 is FQNEAQ (reference sequence). V was trimmed by 5 bases and J by 5 bases, leaving 12 bases between them. This CDR3 region has 13 residues. The CDR3 nucleotides read TGTGCCAGCAGCCGGACAGTCGGGACTGAAGCTTTCTTT. It codes for CASSRTVGTEAFF.

The chain is built from TRBV6-6 and TRBJ2-5; D could derive from TRBD1 or TRBD2 (5 bases each). Germline CDR1 is MNHNY and CDR2 is SVGAGI (reference sequence). V lost 8 bases to trimming and J lost 5 bases, with 12 bases between them. This CDR3 has 12 residues. CDR3 coding DNA: TGTGCCAGCCGTAGAGGGGAGGAGACCCAGTACTTC. It is translated as CASRRGEETQYF.

This rearrangement joins TRBV14 to TRBJ2-5, with D unclear. V dropped 0 bases and J dropped 4 bases, with 15 bases sitting between them. The CDR3 runs to 16 residues. The V gene's germline CDR1 is SGHDN and CDR2 FVKESK. This CDR3 reads CASSQDEVVWGETQYF. Written as DNA, the CDR3 is TGTGCCAGCAGCCAAGATGAGGTGGTCTGGGGAGAGACCCAGTACTTC.

The CDR3 nucleotides read TGCGCCAGCAGCCAAGATGCAGGGGGTGGTTCACCCCTCCACTTT. Its translation is CASSQDAGGGSPLHF. The chain combines TRBV4-3 with TRBJ1-6; 7 positions agree with TRBD1. The CDR3 runs 15 residues. V shed 0 bases, J shed 9 bases, and the junction held 5 bases outside the gene matches. CDR1 LGHNA and CDR2 YSLEER come from the germline V gene.

This chain uses TRBV28 with TRBJ2-6, with 7 bases lining up with TRBD1. Trimming at V came to 2 bases and at J to 0 bases, leaving 10 bases not matched to a gene. This CDR3 comprises 19 residues. CDR1 and CDR2 (germline): MDHEN, SYDVKM. The CDR3 spells CASSLPSKDRSSGANVLTF. The CDR3 DNA is TGTGCCAGCAGTTTACCTTCAAAGGACAGGAGCTCTGGGGCCAACGTCCTGACTTTC.

V gene TRBV7-8 combines with J gene TRBJ1-2; 7 positions agree with TRBD1. The CDR3 consists of 14 residues. Germline V lookup: CDR1 SGHVS, CDR2 FQNEAQ. The junction had 3 bases not matched to a gene; V was cut back by 1 base and J by 4 bases. The CDR3 nucleotides read TGTGCCAGCAGCTTAGAGGGACAGAGCTATGGCTACACCTTC. Translated, it gives CASSLEGQSYGYTF.

This chain joins TRBV6-5 and TRBJ1-3; D is ambiguous. V was shortened by 7 bases and J by 1 base, with 2 bases between the two germline ends. From germline, CDR1 is MNHEY and CDR2 SVGAGI. This CDR3 is 11 amino acids long. The CDR3 DNA reads TGTGCCAGCAAATCTGGAAACACCATATATTTT. This codes for CASKSGNTIYF.

The chain is built from TRBV5-1 and TRBJ2-5, with a tentative D call TRBD1 (6 bases). This CDR3 contains 13 residues. V was pared by 5 bases and J by 3 bases, with 11 bases between. CDR1 is SGHRS, CDR2 YFSETQ, per germline. In nucleotides, the CDR3 is TGCGCCAGCAGAAGAGGACAGAAAGAGACCCAGTACTTC. It encodes CASRRGQKETQYF.

The chain combines TRBV19 with TRBJ2-7; D might be TRBD1 or TRBD2, each matching 5 bases. Deletions cut 5 bases from V and 4 bases from J, with 12 bases between. The CDR3 extends over 13 amino acids. Germline V gene lookup returns CDR1 LNHDA and CDR2 SQIVND (reference sequence). CDR3 loop: CASSPGAAYEQYV. CDR3 DNA sequence: TGTGCCAGTAGTCCCGGGGCCGCGTACGAGCAGTACGTC.

The chain uses TRBV21-1 and TRBJ2-4; TRBD1 is the table's D call and was not checked against the DNA. TRBV21-1 is a pseudogene segment. The CDR3 is 18 amino acids. The CDR3 here is CASIQKGPELLAKNIQYF. CDR3 nucleotides: TGTGCCAGCATCCAGAAGGGGCCCGAACTTCTAGCCAAAAACATTCAGTACTTC.

The chain is built from TRBV7-9 and TRBJ1-6; 9 bases align to TRBD1. The V gene end was trimmed by 6 bases and the J gene end by 4 bases; junction bases not matched to a gene: 10. There are 17 residues in the CDR3. CDR1 and CDR2 (germline): SEHNR, FQNEAQ (reference sequence). In DNA, the CDR3 is TGTGCCAGCAGTACATTCGGGACAGGGATATATAATTCACCCCTCCACTTT. Residues: CASSTFGTGIYNSPLHF.

The V call is TRBV5-5, the J call TRBJ1-2; 7 bases map to TRBD1. Unmatched junction bases numbered 10, after V lost 1 base and J lost 4 bases. Germline V gene lookup returns CDR1 SGHKS and CDR2 YYEKEE (reference sequence). There are 16 residues in the CDR3. The DNA for the CDR3 is TGTGCCAGCAGCTTGACCAATTACAGGGGAGGCTATGGCTACACCTTC. Residues: CASSLTNYRGGYGYTF.

The J gene is TRBJ2-3, the V gene TRBV28, with TRBD1 matching 7 bases. From germline, CDR1 is MDHEN and CDR2 SYDVKM. V was clipped by 4 bases and J by 4 bases; unmatched bases: 8. The CDR3 totals 15 residues. As DNA, the CDR3 is TGTGCCAGCAGTTCCTCGACAGGGTCTGCAGATACGCAGTATTTT. Protein product: CASSSSTGSADTQYF.

The V and J genes are TRBV19 and TRBJ1-5; D not resolved. Germline V CDR1 and CDR2: LNHDA, SQIVND (reference sequence). V was cut by 2 bases and J by 5 bases, with 10 bases left in between. This CDR3 has 14 amino acids. CDR3: CASSILGPDQPQHF. CDR3 DNA: TGTGCCAGTAGTATATTAGGGCCCGATCAGCCCCAGCATTTT.

This chain uses TRBV27 with TRBJ1-5; D is undetermined. CDR1 is MNHEY and CDR2 is SMNVEV in the germline V gene (reference sequence). This CDR3 spans 15 amino acids. V was pared by 1 base and J by 1 base, with 8 bases between. The CDR3 region is CASSLYGRSNQPQHF. CDR3 nucleotides: TGTGCCAGCAGTTTATACGGACGGAGCAATCAGCCCCAGCATTTT.

This rearrangement joins TRBV4-1 to TRBJ2-3; perhaps TRBD2 as D (7 bases). Germline CDR1 and CDR2: MGHRA and YSYEKL. The CDR3 loop spans 17 amino acids. V dropped 1 base and J dropped 1 base, with 15 bases sitting between them. CDR3 in DNA: TGCGCCAGCAGCCAAGTGGGTAGGGAGGGGGGCACAGATACGCAGTATTTT. Its translation: CASSQVGREGGTDTQYF.

The rearrangement links TRBV29-1 to TRBJ2-1, with unresolved D. The CDR3 is 13 amino acids. The V gene's germline CDR1 is SQVTM and CDR2 ANQGSEA. This CDR3 is CSSRWGTDNEQFF. The CDR3, as DNA: TGCTCCTCTCGGTGGGGTACGGACAATGAGCAGTTCTTC.

The chain couples TRBV28 to TRBJ1-4; tentative D call: TRBD1 (6 bases). Germline V gene lookup returns CDR1 MDHEN and CDR2 SYDVKM. The CDR3 totals 14 residues. V lost 2 bases to trimming and J lost 7 bases, with 11 bases between them. In DNA, the CDR3 is TGTGCCAGCAGTTTACGGAGGGGGACTGAAAAACTGTTTTTT. It translates to CASSLRRGTEKLFF. Full variable domain (missing parts from reference TRBV28 and TRBJ1-4): DVKVTQSSRYLVKRTGEKVFLECVQDMDHENMFWYRQDPGLGLRLIYFSYDVKMKEKGDIPEGYSVSREKKERFSLILESASTNQTSMYLCASSLRRGTEKLFFGSGTQLSVL.

The chain couples TRBV6-2 or TRBV6-3 to TRBJ2-7; D uncertain. The CDR3 is 11 amino acids. The germline V gene encodes CDR1 MNHEY and CDR2 SVGEGT. V lost 5 bases to trimming and J lost 6 bases, with 8 bases between them. The CDR3 loop reads CASSPDGEQYF. The CDR3 region has the DNA TGTGCCAGCAGTCCGGACGGCGAGCAGTACTTC.

The rearrangement joins TRBV5-4 to TRBJ1-4; D is unclear. The CDR3 consists of 16 residues. In germline, CDR1 is SGHNT, CDR2 YYREEE (reference sequence). Trimming pared 4 bases from V and 2 bases from J, leaving 15 bases between. This CDR3 is CASSVDTGKTNEKLFF. CDR3 DNA sequence: TGTGCCAGCAGCGTGGATACCGGGAAGACTAATGAAAAACTGTTTTTT.

The chain uses TRBV7-9 and TRBJ2-7, with D perhaps matching TRBD2 (6 bases). CDR3 length: 14 residues. V was shortened by 5 bases and J by 4 bases, with 15 bases between the two germline ends. From germline, CDR1 is SEHNR and CDR2 FQNEAQ (reference sequence). The CDR3 DNA reads TGTGCCAGCAGCCTGACTGGGGGGAGTTACGAGCAGTACTTC. Protein sequence: CASSLTGGSYEQYF.

V is TRBV3-1 (or the pseudogene TRBV3-2) and J is TRBJ2-4; D is uncertain. V dropped 2 bases and J dropped 0 bases, with 8 bases sitting between them. Per the germline V gene, CDR1 is LGHDT and CDR2 is YNNKEL (reference sequence). This CDR3 has 15 residues. CDR3 amino acids: CASSQTTIAKNIQYF. The CDR3 coding sequence is TGTGCCAGCAGCCAAACTACAATAGCCAAAAACATTCAGTACTTC.

This sequence joins TRBV6-1 and TRBJ2-7; D possibly corresponds to TRBD1 (6 bases). Germline-derived CDR1 and CDR2 are MNHNS and SASEGT. Trimming took off 3 bases at V and 0 bases at J, with 12 bases between the two ends. This CDR3 is built from 15 residues. CDR3 DNA sequence: TGTGCCAGCAGTGAGGGACACCCGAGCTCCTACGAGCAGTACGTC. This translates into CASSEGHPSSYEQYV.

J is TRBJ1-5 and V is TRBV6-5; D gene ambiguous. There are 14 residues in the CDR3. The V gene's germline CDR1 is MNHEY and CDR2 SVGAGI. V was clipped by 8 bases and J by 0 bases, with 11 bases between them. The CDR3 bases are TGTGCCAGCGAGGAGACGGATAGCAATCAGCCCCAGCATTTT. Residues: CASEETDSNQPQHF.

This chain connects TRBV5-5 to TRBJ1-5; TRBD1 aligns across 7 bases. Per germline, CDR1 SGHKS and CDR2 YYEKEE (reference sequence). This CDR3 is built from 17 residues. J lost 5 bases, V lost 3 bases, and 14 bases had no gene match. The CDR3: CASSYTYRGIVDQPQHF. The CDR3 coding sequence is TGTGCCAGCAGCTATACGTACAGGGGAATAGTAGATCAGCCCCAGCATTTT. The variable domain in full, with the rest retrieved from reference TRBV5-5 and TRBJ1-5, is DAGVTQSPTHLIKTRGQQVTLRCSPISGHKSVSWYQQVLGQGPQFIFQYYEKEERGRGNFPDRFSARQFPNYSSELNVNALLLGDSALYLCASSYTYRGIVDQPQHFGDGTRLSIL.